This T cell receptor (beta chain) originates from a study of T-cell memory formation after mild COVID-19. The study's findings and limits: The appearance of some responding clones in pre-infection memory suggested that cross-reactive memory joined.

Germline V gene lookup returns CDR1 SGHTA and CDR2 FQGNSA. The junction had 6 bases not matched to a gene; V was cut back by 4 bases and J by 0 bases. The CDR3 has 16 amino acids. This clonotype was counted between two and nine times. Its antigen is unidentified. TCRdb recomputed calls from the 5' RACE reads with MiXCR, one row per CDR3 protein. The data show hundreds of thousands of distinct CDR3 sequences, with roughly a fifth seen just once and around 8.4% held by the top ten. The source material was PBMCs or a T cell subset sorted from them (not recorded which). The J gene is TRBJ1-5, the V gene TRBV7-2, with 7 bases fitting TRBD1. The sequence was obtained from an adult woman who had mild COVID-19 (a few samples of this study predate the infection). Cell type and time point are not known. CDR3 protein: CASSSRTGSSNQPQHF. Here the CDR3 DNA reads TGTGCCAGCAGCTCCCGGACAGGTTCTAGCAATCAGCCCCAGCATTTT.